These 26 T cell receptor beta chains originate from one sample sequenced in a study of T cells after yellow fever vaccination. TCRdb independently ran MiXCR on the 5' RACE reads; one entry per CDR3 protein. In the table there are around 300,000 distinct CDR3 sequences, 3.5% to 4.5% of which are singletons. The starting material was PBMCs, obtained 15 days after the yellow fever booster vaccination. These receptors originate from a young man who received the YFV17D yellow fever vaccine.

This clonotype has a handful of counts. This rearrangement joins TRBV12-3 or TRBV12-4 to TRBJ1-5, with D hard to call. This CDR3 is 14 amino acids long. The V gene lost 7 bases and the J gene lost 2 bases, with 12 bases spanning the gap. The CDR3 loop is CASTTDRRNQPQHF. CDR3 in DNA: TGTGCCAGCACCACGGACCGGCGCAATCAGCCCCAGCATTTT.

This clonotype turned up a few times. The rearrangement links TRBV4-1 to TRBJ1-4; possible D gene TRBD1, 6 bases. The V end lost 3 bases, the J end lost 4 bases, and 21 bases lay between the germline ends. The CDR3 is made up of 18 amino acids. Germline CDR1 reads MGHRA; CDR2 reads YSYEKL. The CDR3 nucleotides are TGCGCCAGCAGCCACCCCTCAGGACAGCTCCTATTTAATGAAAAACTGTTTTTT. The encoded protein is CASSHPSGQLLFNEKLFF.

This clonotype was seen many times. The rearrangement links TRBV7-8 to TRBJ2-5; the D call may be TRBD1 or TRBD2 (5 bases each). V was shortened by 4 bases and J by 7 bases, with 19 bases between the two germline ends. CDR3 size: 15 residues. Germline V gives CDR1 SGHVS, CDR2 FQNEAQ. The CDR3 reads CASSYGASWEGTQYF. The CDR3 DNA follows: TGTGCCAGCAGCTACGGGGCCTCTTGGGAAGGGACCCAGTACTTC.

This clonotype occurred many times. The J gene is TRBJ1-1, the V gene TRBV6-5, with a tentative D call TRBD1 (5 bases). Deletions cut 6 bases from V and 0 bases from J, with 11 bases between. The CDR3 covers 14 residues. Looked up from germline, CDR1 is MNHEY and CDR2 is SVGAGI. The CDR3 reads CASREQVMNTEAFF. The CDR3 region has the DNA TGTGCCAGCAGAGAACAGGTGATGAACACTGAAGCTTTCTTT.

The genes are TRBV5-1 and TRBJ2-1; 7 bases align to TRBD2. Trimming took 7 bases from V and 3 from J; bases not matched to a gene: 7. CDR1 and CDR2 from the germline V gene are SGHRS and YFSETQ. The CDR3 extends over 14 amino acids. The CDR3 DNA follows: TGCGCCAGCGGAAGCGGGGAGATCTACAATGAGCAGTTCTTC. This translates into CASGSGEIYNEQFF.

The table lists this clonotype with a few counts. The rearrangement uses TRBV3-1 and TRBJ1-5; D gene unclear. The CDR3 loop spans 14 amino acids. V was pared by 0 bases and J by 6 bases, with 9 bases between. Germline V lookup: CDR1 LGHDT, CDR2 YNNKEL (reference sequence). The CDR3: CASSQEGGLQPQHF. The CDR3 DNA reads TGTGCCAGCAGCCAAGAGGGAGGTCTTCAGCCCCAGCATTTT.

The gene calls are TRBV7-2 and TRBJ2-5, with TRBD2 matching over 8 bases. Germline V gives CDR1 SGHTA, CDR2 FQGNSA. CDR3 length: 16 residues. Germline trimming cut 6 bases from V and 4 bases from J; bases unmatched to any gene: 13. CDR3 region: CASSRGGLAGLETQYF. The CDR3 nucleotides are TGTGCCAGCAGTCGCGGCGGACTAGCCGGTTTAGAGACCCAGTACTTC.

The rearrangement uses TRBV10-3 and TRBJ2-2; D perhaps matches TRBD2 (5 bases). The germline V gene has CDR1 ENHRY and CDR2 SYGVKD. Trimming stripped 0 bases from V and 7 bases from J, with 12 bases between. The length of the CDR3 is 15 residues. The CDR3 here is CAISESDRRGGELFF. CDR3 DNA sequence: TGTGCCATCAGTGAGTCCGACCGACGGGGCGGGGAGCTGTTTTTT.

In this sample, this clonotype turned up a few times. The chain has TRBV7-2 and TRBJ2-5; 7 nucleotides match TRBD1. CDR1 is SGHTA, CDR2 FQGNSA, per germline. The CDR3 loop spans 16 amino acids. V was clipped by 1 base and J by 1 base; unmatched bases: 6. The chain's CDR3 is CASSLVGAGGQETQYF. CDR3 DNA: TGTGCCAGCAGCTTAGTCGGGGCAGGGGGCCAAGAGACCCAGTACTTC.

The chain employs TRBV5-1 and TRBJ2-1; 7 nucleotides match TRBD2. Germline CDR1 reads SGHRS; CDR2 reads YFSETQ. The V and J ends lost 2 bases and 8 bases, in that order; junction bases with no gene match: 7. The CDR3 is 14 amino acids. The CDR3 nucleotides read TGCGCCAGCAGCTTCGGGACTATTCTTCATGAGCAGTTCTTC. Translating it yields CASSFGTILHEQFF.

This clonotype was detected ten times or more. This chain uses TRBV20-1 with TRBJ1-4, with 7 bases identical to TRBD1. Germline assignment: CDR1 DFQATT and CDR2 SNEGSKA (reference sequence). J gave up 4 bases and V 3 bases, and 8 bases lay outside the gene matches. The CDR3 has 15 residues. CDR3 DNA: TGCAGTGCTAGGCCACCGGGACAGTTTAATGAAAAACTGTTTTTT. Protein sequence: CSARPPGQFNEKLFF.

This clonotype showed up many times. This chain's CDR3 is CASSSGPADEKLFF. CDR3 coding DNA: TGTGCCAGCAGTTCAGGCCCAGCGGATGAAAAACTGTTTTTT. The gene calls are TRBV12-3 or TRBV12-4 and TRBJ1-4; D call uncertain. Between the trimmed V and J ends, which lost 4 bases and 6 bases, there was a span of 12 bases. The CDR3 is 14 residues long.

This clonotype was found many times. This sequence joins TRBV5-6 and TRBJ2-7; TRBD2 aligns across 14 bases. Germline loops: CDR1 SGHDT, CDR2 YYEEEE. This CDR3 region has 14 residues. V lost 6 bases and J lost 3; bases outside the gene matches: 2. The CDR3 bases are TGTGCCAGCATAGGGACTAGCGGGGGCTACGAGCAGTACTTC. Translated: CASIGTSGGYEQYF. Based on the CDR3 plus reference TRBV5-6 and TRBJ2-7, the full variable domain is DAGVTQSPTHLIKTRGQQVTLRCSPKSGHDTVSWYQQALGQGPQFIFQYYEEEERQRGNFPDRFSGHQFPNYSSELNVNALLLGDSALYLCASIGTSGGYEQYFGPGTRLTVT.

The sample holds a few counts of this clonotype. The chain joins TRBV5-4 to TRBJ2-3; 15 bases fit TRBD2. CDR1 and CDR2 from the germline V gene are SGHNT and YYREEE (reference sequence). The CDR3 contains 18 residues. V shed 4 bases and J 2 bases; nucleotides not matched to a gene: 8. CDR3 DNA sequence: TGTGCCAGCAGCACTGGACTAGCGGGGGGGGTGTACACAGATACGCAGTATTTT. It encodes CASSTGLAGGVYTDTQYF.

This clonotype turned up a few times. V usage is TRBV10-3 and J usage is TRBJ1-1, with D possibly TRBD1 on 5 matching bases. This CDR3 comprises 15 residues. Trimming removed 0 bases from V and 4 bases from J, with 12 bases in between. From germline, CDR1 is ENHRY and CDR2 SYGVKD. DNA for the CDR3: TGTGCCATCAGTGAGTCGGCAGGGATAGGCACTGAAGCTTTCTTT. Amino acids: CAISESAGIGTEAFF.

The rearrangement uses TRBV5-1 and TRBJ2-3; 8 bases match TRBD2. V lost 4 bases to trimming and J lost 2 bases; unmatched junction nucleotides: 9. From germline, CDR1 is SGHRS and CDR2 YFSETQ. The CDR3 extends over 16 amino acids. The CDR3 nucleotides read TGCGCCAGCAGCCCGATATTTAGCGGGGACACAGATACGCAGTATTTT. It yields the protein CASSPIFSGDTDTQYF.

This clonotype was detected many times. J is TRBJ1-1 and V is TRBV20-1; D call uncertain. The CDR3 extends over 13 amino acids. CDR1 is DFQATT and CDR2 is SNEGSKA in the germline V gene (reference sequence). The ends were cut back, 0 bases at V and 1 base at J, with 6 bases in the middle. The CDR3 loop is CSARDGRNTEAFF. Written as DNA, the CDR3 is TGCAGTGCTAGAGATGGAAGGAACACTGAAGCTTTCTTT.

This clonotype was seen many times. The chain has TRBV27 and TRBJ2-1; 9 bases are shared with TRBD1. Germline V lookup: CDR1 MNHEY, CDR2 SMNVEV (reference sequence). V lost 4 bases to trimming and J lost 4 bases; unmatched junction nucleotides: 2. The CDR3 has 14 amino acids. CDR3 nucleotide sequence: TGTGCCAGCAGTTCTGGGACAGGGTACAATGAGCAGTTCTTC. Translation gives CASSSGTGYNEQFF.

This clonotype was counted at least ten times. The chain is built from TRBV12-3 or TRBV12-4 and TRBJ1-1; D perhaps matches TRBD1 (5 bases). V was clipped by 5 bases and J by 0 bases, with 10 bases between them. CDR3 size: 14 residues. CDR3 loop: CASSAGRMNTEAFF. CDR3 sequence (DNA): TGTGCCAGCAGTGCGGGACGGATGAACACTGAAGCTTTCTTT.

This clonotype was recorded at least ten times. The chain is built from TRBV5-4 and TRBJ2-1; TRBD2 might be the D (6 bases). Germline CDR1 and CDR2: SGHNT and YYREEE (reference sequence). The CDR3 extends over 13 amino acids. The CDR3 here is CAIYPAGYNEQFF. CDR3 DNA sequence: TGTGCTATATACCCGGCGGGGTACAATGAGCAGTTCTTC.

There are many counts of this clonotype. The chain recombines TRBV12-3 or TRBV12-4 with TRBJ2-7; possibly TRBD1 for D (6 bases). The ends were cut back, 4 bases at V and 6 bases at J, with 16 bases in the middle. This CDR3 comprises 14 residues. CDR3 loop: CASSSQPGAGEQYF. In DNA form, the CDR3 reads TGTGCCAGCAGTTCACAGCCAGGGGCTGGCGAGCAGTACTTC.

This clonotype came up many times. The chain uses TRBV7-2 and TRBJ2-5, with D maybe TRBD1 (6 bases). V lost 6 bases, J lost 2 bases, and 13 bases lay in between. Germline V gene sequence: CDR1 SGHTA, CDR2 FQGNSA. CDR3 length: 14 amino acids. The CDR3 region is CASRADRSQETQYF. CDR3 coding DNA: TGTGCCAGCAGAGCCGACAGGTCTCAAGAGACCCAGTACTTC.

Ten or more counts support this clonotype. The chain uses TRBV5-1 and TRBJ1-1, with D uncertain. CDR1 is SGHRS and CDR2 is YFSETQ in the germline V gene. CDR3 length: 14 amino acids. V shed 4 bases and J shed 0 bases, with 10 bases lying between them. CDR3 sequence (DNA): TGCGCCAGCAGCGTCGACTCGATGAACACTGAAGCTTTCTTT. It yields the protein CASSVDSMNTEAFF.

This clonotype was counted at least ten times. The rearrangement joins TRBV6-2 or TRBV6-3 to TRBJ2-3, with D possibly TRBD1 on 5 matching bases. This CDR3 comprises 12 residues. V was cut by 5 bases and J by 7 bases, with 10 bases left in between. The germline gives CDR1 MNHEY, CDR2 SVGEGT. The CDR3: CASSVKGHTQYF. CDR3 DNA: TGTGCCAGCAGTGTAAAGGGGCATACGCAGTATTTT.

A few counts support this clonotype. The chain has TRBV20-1 and TRBJ2-7; TRBD2 aligns across 11 bases. The CDR3 is 15 amino acids. The V segment lost 6 bases and the J segment 5 bases; nucleotides outside the gene matches: 12. Germline V gene data show CDR1 as DFQATT and CDR2 as SNEGSKA (reference sequence). The CDR3 loop reads CSASRPTSGTDEQYF. In DNA form, the CDR3 reads TGCAGTGCCTCCCGCCCGACTAGCGGGACCGACGAGCAGTACTTC.

This clonotype occurred many times. The CDR3 sequence is CASNPDVNTEAFF. The CDR3 DNA reads TGTGCCAGCAACCCCGACGTCAACACTGAAGCTTTCTTT. This chain links TRBV7-9 with TRBJ1-1; no firm D call. Germline CDR1 reads SEHNR; CDR2 reads FQNEAQ (reference sequence). V was cut by 7 bases and J by 2 bases, with 11 bases left in between. The CDR3 sequence is 13 residues long.